These T cell receptor beta chains were read from a single sample in a study of monozygotic twins with inflammatory bowel disease. TCRdb reprocessed the 5' RACE reads; each CDR3 protein has one entry and no DNA is given. The sample data list 140,000 to 150,000 distinct CDR3 sequences. Sequencing input: blood. The receptor set was obtained from a human donor with ulcerative colitis or Crohn's disease, or a healthy co-twin of an affected twin (not recorded which). The CDR3 runs from the conserved cysteine through the conserved F or W. The order of the fields is V gene, J gene, CDR3 protein.

v_call: TRBV6-5; j_call: TRBJ1-2; cdr3_aa: CASRGTRNYGYTF
v_call: TRBV7-2; j_call: TRBJ2-7; cdr3_aa: CASSLGLVRDEQYF
v_call: TRBV7-3; j_call: TRBJ2-4; cdr3_aa: CASSLGGIQYF
v_call: TRBV6-1; j_call: TRBJ1-3; cdr3_aa: CASSENPGASGNTIYF
v_call: TRBV5-1; j_call: TRBJ1-1; cdr3_aa: CASSLASSWDEAFF
v_call: TRBV7-9; j_call: TRBJ1-6; cdr3_aa: CASSYRGSYNSPLHF
v_call: TRBV20-1; j_call: TRBJ1-5; cdr3_aa: CSASHRGGRPEAQHF
v_call: TRBV5-1; j_call: TRBJ2-7; cdr3_aa: CASSQIGTGSLEQYF
v_call: TRBV6-5; j_call: TRBJ1-5; cdr3_aa: CASRDRHDQPQHF
v_call: TRBV7-9; j_call: TRBJ1-4; cdr3_aa: CASSLSGTRFNEKLFF
v_call: TRBV5-1; j_call: TRBJ2-1; cdr3_aa: CASSLNEYEQFF
v_call: TRBV20-1; j_call: TRBJ1-2; cdr3_aa: CSARDFGTGGWNGGYTF
v_call: TRBV5-1; j_call: TRBJ2-1; cdr3_aa: CASSLEGFVAGALKNEQFF
v_call: TRBV11-3; j_call: TRBJ1-1; cdr3_aa: CASSSSDRRTEAFF
v_call: TRBV10-3; j_call: TRBJ1-1; cdr3_aa: CAISTQDGTEAFF
v_call: TRBV5-1; j_call: TRBJ2-1; cdr3_aa: CASSLYYNEQFF
v_call: TRBV2; j_call: TRBJ2-2; cdr3_aa: CASKRDRVETGELFF
v_call: TRBV12-3/TRBV12-4; j_call: TRBJ1-5; cdr3_aa: CASSWGQGNNQPQHF
v_call: TRBV6-6; j_call: TRBJ2-1; cdr3_aa: CASSYTGAGNEQFF
v_call: TRBV5-1; j_call: TRBJ2-1; cdr3_aa: CASSLVASSGTYNEQFF
v_call: TRBV7-8; j_call: TRBJ1-6; cdr3_aa: CASSLGRPGYNSPLHF
v_call: TRBV19; j_call: TRBJ2-2; cdr3_aa: CASSWIGTSGRNTGELFF
v_call: TRBV29-1; j_call: TRBJ2-1; cdr3_aa: CSAGQRHNEQFF
v_call: TRBV7-9; j_call: TRBJ1-2; cdr3_aa: CASSLSADNYGYTF
v_call: TRBV7-9; j_call: TRBJ2-7; cdr3_aa: CASSTSGYSYEGQYF
v_call: TRBV5-6; j_call: TRBJ1-3; cdr3_aa: CASSFLSSGNTIYF
v_call: TRBV5-1; j_call: TRBJ2-7; cdr3_aa: CASSLMGPTGYEQYF
v_call: TRBV4-3; j_call: TRBJ2-3; cdr3_aa: CASSQSHGQVASTDTQYF
v_call: TRBV7-3; j_call: TRBJ2-4; cdr3_aa: CASSLQGGYQNIQYF
v_call: TRBV4-2; j_call: TRBJ1-6; cdr3_aa: CASSQEGLYNSPLHF
v_call: TRBV20-1; j_call: TRBJ2-7; cdr3_aa: CSATPGAATYEQYF
v_call: TRBV10-3; j_call: TRBJ2-1; cdr3_aa: CAISPSGRAGNEQFF
v_call: TRBV5-1; j_call: TRBJ1-2; cdr3_aa: CASSLSPGQGGGYTF
v_call: TRBV28; j_call: TRBJ2-1; cdr3_aa: CASSPVGYNEQFF
v_call: TRBV25-1; j_call: TRBJ1-5; cdr3_aa: CASSEFLGNQPQHF
v_call: TRBV2; j_call: TRBJ2-1; cdr3_aa: CASIRGRKYNEQFF
v_call: TRBV24-1; j_call: TRBJ2-5; cdr3_aa: CATSDPQAGEETQYF
v_call: TRBV7-8; j_call: TRBJ2-3; cdr3_aa: CASSSRGTSGRSDTQYF
v_call: TRBV19; j_call: TRBJ2-2; cdr3_aa: CASRTGTGSSGELFF
v_call: TRBV5-1; j_call: TRBJ1-1; cdr3_aa: CASSLVSGGYPTEAFF
v_call: TRBV10-3; j_call: TRBJ2-5; cdr3_aa: CAISEPTSTETQYF
v_call: TRBV10-3; j_call: TRBJ2-6; cdr3_aa: CAISENIVSGANVLTF